These T cell receptor beta chains were read from a single sample in a study of blood T cell repertoires in COVID-19. Produced via immunoSEQ multiplex PCR; TCRdb's table is partial and in-frame only. The table shows roughly 220,000 clones, with around 87% occurring only once. Sequencing used peripheral blood. Every receptor here comes from a woman aged 45-65 years with COVID-19, enrolled during active disease. Both conserved end residues are part of each CDR3. A D gene is named only where the DNA matches it firmly. A row's size may be missing; if present it is once, few, many or a size class.

CDR3 protein,CDR3 DNA,V gene,D gene,J gene,clone size
CASSTRTSGGGETQYF,TGTGCCAGTAGTACACGGACTAGCGGGGGGGGAGAGACCCAGTACTTC,TRBV19,TRBD2,TRBJ2-5,NA
CASSLGQGRAYEQYF,TGTGCCAGCAGCCTTGGACAGGGGAGGGCTTACGAGCAGTACTTC,TRBV3-1/TRBV3-2,TRBD1,TRBJ2-7,NA
CATSRPRGERGSSYNEQFF,TGTGCCACCAGCAGACCCCGGGGGGAGCGGGGGAGCTCCTACAATGAGCAGTTCTTC,TRBV15,TRBD2,TRBJ2-1,NA
CASGTRGKVTDTQYF,TGTGCCAGCGGAACGAGGGGGAAGGTAACAGATACGCAGTATTTT,TRBV9,NA,TRBJ2-3,NA
CASSLIRGSDTQYF,TGTGCCAGCAGCTTAATCAGGGGATCGGATACGCAGTATTTT,TRBV7-2,NA,TRBJ2-3,NA
CASRGAGRPNTGELFF,TGTGCCAGCCGTGGAGCGGGCCGCCCGAACACCGGGGAGCTGTTTTTT,TRBV28,NA,TRBJ2-2,many
CASSPHRVSTEAFF,TGTGCCAGTAGTCCTCACAGGGTAAGCACTGAAGCTTTCTTT,TRBV19,NA,TRBJ1-1,NA
CASSVDRGSNQPQHF,TGTGCCAGTAGTGTGGACAGGGGAAGCAATCAGCCCCAGCATTTT,TRBV19,TRBD1,TRBJ1-5,few
CASSTRQGGIMNEQFF,TGCGCCAGCAGCACAAGACAGGGTGGTATCATGAATGAGCAGTTCTTC,TRBV5-1,TRBD1,TRBJ2-1,NA
CASSLGPGTYNSPLHF,TGCGCCAGCAGCTTGGGACCGGGAACCTATAATTCACCCCTCCACTTT,TRBV5-1,NA,TRBJ1-6,NA
CAWRLGQGNSPLHF,TGTGCCTGGAGGTTGGGACAGGGAAATTCACCCCTCCACTTT,TRBV30,TRBD1,TRBJ1-6,NA
CASSLPGVGSPLHF,TGTGCCAGCAGCTTGCCAGGGGTGGGTTCACCCCTCCACTTT,TRBV5-6,NA,TRBJ1-6,NA
CASLTSGVSYEQYF,TGTGCCAGTTTGACTAGCGGGGTCTCCTACGAGCAGTACTTC,TRBV2,TRBD2,TRBJ2-7,NA
CASSPHSGGGEQFF,TGTGCCAGTAGTCCCCATAGCGGGGGAGGTGAGCAGTTCTTC,TRBV19,TRBD2,TRBJ2-1,NA
CAISVDSSGNTIYF,TGTGCCATCAGTGTAGACAGCTCTGGAAACACCATATATTTT,TRBV10-3,NA,TRBJ1-3,NA
CASSQKGARYNEQFF,TGCGCCAGCAGTCAGAAGGGGGCGAGATACAATGAGCAGTTCTTC,TRBV23-1,TRBD1,TRBJ2-1,NA
CASTVGNQPQHF,TGTGCCAGTACAGTGGGCAATCAGCCCCAGCATTTT,TRBV6-5,NA,TRBJ1-5,once
CAWAQGISTDTQYF,TGTGCCTGGGCACAGGGTATCAGCACAGATACGCAGTATTTT,TRBV30,NA,TRBJ2-3,NA
CASSLGPGLGTQYF,TGCGCCAGCAGCTTGGGGCCGGGACTTGGGACCCAGTACTTC,TRBV5-1,NA,TRBJ2-5,NA
CASSPTGGTNEKLFF,TGTGCCAGCTCTCCGACTGGCGGAACTAATGAAAAACTGTTTTTT,TRBV9,NA,TRBJ1-4,NA
CASSPSPVRGRNTIYF,TGTGCCAGCAGCCCTTCGCCAGTACGAGGAAGAAACACCATATATTTT,TRBV9,NA,TRBJ1-3,NA
CASSHVGGPEKLFF,TGCGCCAGCAGCCACGTGGGAGGCCCTGAAAAACTGTTTTTT,TRBV4-3,NA,TRBJ1-4,once
CASSLAGQANMNTEAFF,TGCGCCAGCAGCTTGGCGGGACAAGCAAATATGAACACTGAAGCTTTCTTT,TRBV5-1,NA,TRBJ1-1,NA
CASSATGSEQYF,TGTGCCAGCAGCGCCACAGGGAGCGAGCAGTACTTC,TRBV9,NA,TRBJ2-7,NA
CASSLDSLRYEQYF,TGTGCCAGCAGCTTAGACAGCCTTCGATACGAGCAGTACTTC,TRBV7-9,NA,TRBJ2-7,NA
CAWGTGSRADTQYF,TGTGCCTGGGGGACAGGGAGTCGGGCAGATACGCAGTATTTT,TRBV30,TRBD1,TRBJ2-3,once
CASSSTRTGRDQPQHF,TGTGCCAGCAGCTCGACCCGGACAGGGAGGGATCAGCCCCAGCATTTT,TRBV4-2,TRBD1,TRBJ1-5,NA
CASRGQGGNTEAFF,TGTGCCAGCAGAGGACAGGGAGGGAACACTGAAGCTTTCTTT,TRBV2,TRBD1,TRBJ1-1,NA
CAIRATANEKLFF,TGTGCCATCAGAGCTACGGCTAATGAAAAACTGTTTTTT,TRBV10-3,NA,TRBJ1-4,NA
CASSVASRAHEQFF,TGTGCCAGCAGCGTAGCAAGCAGGGCCCATGAGCAGTTCTTC,TRBV9,NA,TRBJ2-1,NA
CASSSDRDTEAFF,TGTGCCAGCAGTTCCGACAGGGACACTGAAGCTTTCTTT,TRBV2,TRBD1,TRBJ1-1,NA
CASSQARDRVKSGANVLTF,TGTGCCAGCAGCCAAGCAAGGGACAGGGTGAAAAGTGGGGCCAACGTCCTGACTTTC,TRBV3-1/TRBV3-2,TRBD1,TRBJ2-6,NA